This T cell receptor (beta chain) was retrieved from a study of blood T cell repertoires in COVID-19. The V and J ends lost 5 bases and 4 bases, in that order; junction bases with no gene match: 7. Germline assignment: CDR1 SGHAT and CDR2 FQNNGV. This CDR3 region has 15 residues. Authors' methods: Estimation of nucleated cell counts was performed using reference gene primer amplification. The data were produced by immunoSEQ multiplex PCR, yet TCRdb's version contains in-frame clones alone and is incomplete. That table furnishes V, J and clone size, whereas the DNA furnished D and trimming. The table includes roughly 3,400 clones, 70% detected once.

This sequence originates from a man between 65 and 85 years old with active COVID-19. The chain recombines TRBV11-2 with TRBJ1-1; 10 bases line up with TRBD1. Sequencing input: peripheral blood. CDR3 DNA: TGTGCCAGCAGCACCGGGACAGGGGTCGGCACTGAAGCTTTCTTT. Amino acids: CASSTGTGVGTEAFF.